What follows is one T cell receptor beta chain and its context. It lacks a known antigen. The data were taken from a study of T cells expressing NK-cell markers (dated by TCRdb to 2019 to 2021). About the study as a whole: In sorted CD3+CD56+NKG2C+, CD3+CD56+NKG2C- and CD3+CD56-NKG2C+ T-cell subsets from eight donors, TCR beta-chain repertoires were profiled. Among the eight sequenced donors, seven were HCMV-seropositive and one was HCMV-seronegative. The eight sequenced donors were randomly selected healthy volunteers, three men and five women. Illumina HiSeq 2000/2500, MiSeq or NextSeq was used to sequence libraries as 2 x 150 bp reads.

The instrument given in TCRdb is Illumina HiSeq 2000. TCR beta cDNA libraries were made by 5'RACE template switching that added a universal primer site and unique molecular identifiers. Synthesis of cDNA was primed from the TCR beta constant segment and was followed by two consecutive PCR amplification steps. The paper's processing steps were these. MIGEC was used to demultiplex reads and group the reads by UMI, and MiTCR was used to assemble and quantify clonotypes. To exclude erroneous sequences, only TCR cDNA sequences supported by at least two reads were retained. The tcR package was used for downstream repertoire analysis, and clonotypes were matched between fractions using CDR3 nucleotide sequence together with V segment. VDJmatch was used to annotate antigen specificity against VDJdb, with one amino acid substitution in CDR3 permitted. Each CDR3 protein sequence appears as one entry after TCRdb reprocessed the reads, and no DNA is included. The V and J calls, along with clone size, are taken from TCRdb and not from the paper's own processing. The sample's records list about 380,000 distinct CDR3 sequences. The ten most abundant clones make up 5.2% of the sample.

HCMV serostatus was determined by detecting HCMV-specific IgG in serum with a commercial ELISA kit. Peripheral blood mononuclear cells were isolated from blood by Ficoll density gradient centrifugation. The cysteine opens and the phenylalanine closes a CDR3 of 16 amino acids. Only the protein is available. CDR1 and CDR2, looked up from the germline V gene, are SGHRS and YFSETQ. The paper's findings and limits, for the study overall: Those dominant clonotypes were again the most abundant among CD3+CD56-NKG2C+ cells in a handful of donors, at about 28.3-65%. Whether the expanded NKG2C-expressing T cell clones were specific for HCMV antigens was left unclear. In several donors, the dominant CD3+CD56+NKG2C+ clonotypes were found to rank among the top 10 CD8+ clonotypes and to make up roughly 1.0-8% of CD8+ T cells.

The sequence derives from a man between 18 and 69 years old in good health. The sequence is built from TRBV5-1 and TRBJ1-4. The specimen sequenced was blood T cells: a sorted CD56 or NKG2C T cell subset, CD4+ or CD8+ T cells, or bulk PBMC T cells (not recorded which). CDR3 loop: CASSLGLGATNEKLFF.